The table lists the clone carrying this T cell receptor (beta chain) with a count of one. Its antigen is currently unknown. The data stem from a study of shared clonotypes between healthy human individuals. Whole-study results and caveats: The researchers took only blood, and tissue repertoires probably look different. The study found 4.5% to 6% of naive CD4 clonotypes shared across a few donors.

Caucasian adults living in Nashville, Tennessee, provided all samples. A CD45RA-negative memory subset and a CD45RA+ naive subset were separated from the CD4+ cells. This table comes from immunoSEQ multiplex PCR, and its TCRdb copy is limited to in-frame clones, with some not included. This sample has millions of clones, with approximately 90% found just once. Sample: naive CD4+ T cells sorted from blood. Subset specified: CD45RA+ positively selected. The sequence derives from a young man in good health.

The CDR3 DNA is TGTGCCAGCAGCTCATCAGGGGGCGTGGAGACCCAGTACTTC. This sequence encodes CASSSSGGVETQYF. The chain has TRBV5-5 and TRBJ2-5; 8 bases agree with TRBD1. The CDR3 length is 14 residues. Germline CDR1 SGHKS, CDR2 YYEKEE (reference sequence). With V trimmed by 3 bases and J by 5 bases, 6 bases remained unmatched.